A selection of T cell receptor beta chains follows, all from one sample in a study of Ad26.COV2.S vaccination and SARS-CoV-2 variants. Profiled with immunoSEQ multiplex PCR; TCRdb holds only in-frame clones, not every one. The sample has 200,000 to 250,000 clones, roughly 90% seen once. The sequenced sample was peripheral blood, obtained in a trial of Ad26.COV2.S vaccine versus placebo. Receptor source: a person aged 18-60 years who received the Ad26.COV2.S COVID-19 vaccine or a placebo. Each CDR3 is given with its conserved first and last residue. Fields, in order: clone size, D gene, J gene, V gene, CDR3 DNA, CDR3 protein. D genes are given only for firm matches. Expanded clones are given a class, and other clones once, few, many or no size at all.

-,-,TRBJ2-3,TRBV19,TGTGCCAGTAGTATGGACACCTCTAGCACAGATACGCAGTATTTT,CASSMDTSSTDTQYF
-,TRBD2,TRBJ2-7,TRBV6-2/TRBV6-3,TGTGCCAGCAGTTTCCTAGGACTAGCGACAAACCACGAGCAGTACTTC,CASSFLGLATNHEQYF
few,-,TRBJ2-2,TRBV20-1,TGCAGTGCTAGGGAGACCGGGGAGCTGTTTTTT,CSARETGELFF
once,-,TRBJ1-6,TRBV6-5,TGTGCCAGCAGTTACTCTAATGGGCCGAATTCACCCCTCCACTTT,CASSYSNGPNSPLHF
-,-,TRBJ2-3,TRBV21-1,TGTGCCAGCGACCTTCGGACTAGCGGGAGCACAGATACGCAGTATTTT,CASDLRTSGSTDTQYF
-,TRBD2,TRBJ2-5,TRBV9,TGTGCCAGCAGCGACCCTAGCGGGGCGCACCAAGAGACCCAGTACTTC,CASSDPSGAHQETQYF
-,-,TRBJ2-3,TRBV4-3,TGCGCCAGCAGCCAAGATAGGCGCACAGATACGCAGTATTTT,CASSQDRRTDTQYF
-,TRBD2,TRBJ2-5,TRBV18,TGTGCCAGCTCACCGGGACTAGCGGGGACCGAAGAGACCCAGTACTTC,CASSPGLAGTEETQYF
-,-,TRBJ1-4,TRBV5-1,TGCGCCAGCAGCCGGGGAGGGGTTGCAACTAATGAAAAACTGTTTTTT,CASSRGGVATNEKLFF
-,-,TRBJ1-5,TRBV28,TGTGCCAGCAGCCCCAGCTTAGTTACGGGCAATCAGCCCCAGCATTTT,CASSPSLVTGNQPQHF
-,-,TRBJ2-7,TRBV5-8,TGTGCCAGCAGCCACCGTACCTACGAGCAGTACTTC,CASSHRTYEQYF
-,-,TRBJ2-1,TRBV5-8,TGTGCCAGCAGCTTGGCTGGGATCAATGAGCAGTTCTTC,CASSLAGINEQFF
-,-,TRBJ2-5,TRBV5-3,TGTGCCAGAAGCTTGCCCACTACGTCGGAGGTCCGGGAGACCCAGTACTTC,CARSLPTTSEVRETQYF
-,-,TRBJ2-1,TRBV12-3/TRBV12-4,TGTGCCAGTAATGGGGACAATATTGAGCAGTTCTTC,CASNGDNIEQFF
many,-,TRBJ1-3,TRBV20-1,TGCAGTGCTAGTGGGGGGAACTCTGGAAACACCATATATTTT,CSASGGNSGNTIYF
-,TRBD2,TRBJ2-7,TRBV12-3/TRBV12-4,TGTGCCAGCAGCCGGGGGGGCAACGAGCAGTACTTC,CASSRGGNEQYF
few,TRBD1,TRBJ2-5,TRBV18,TGTGCCAGCTCACGCTCAGGACAGGGCGGGGAGACCCAGTACTTC,CASSRSGQGGETQYF
-,TRBD1,TRBJ2-1,TRBV9,TGTGCCAGCAGCGTAGGGACAGGATACAATGAGCAGTTCTTC,CASSVGTGYNEQFF
-,TRBD1,TRBJ2-7,TRBV5-1,TGCGCCAGCAGCCGCCGGGACAGGGTCTACGAGCAGTACTTC,CASSRRDRVYEQYF
few,TRBD2,TRBJ2-7,TRBV7-3,TGTGCCAGCAGCCCGGGACTATCCTACGAGCAGTACTTC,CASSPGLSYEQYF
-,TRBD2,TRBJ2-1,TRBV7-6,TGTGCCAGCAGCACGGTTTCAGGGAGGGGTTACAATGAGCAGTTCTTC,CASSTVSGRGYNEQFF
-,-,TRBJ1-2,TRBV28,TGTGCCAGCAGGATAAGTTCAGGGGCCATAGGATACACCTTC,CASRISSGAIGYTF
-,TRBD2,TRBJ2-1,TRBV19,TGTGCCAGTAGCCACAGCGGGATCCACCAGACCGAGCAGTTCTTC,CASSHSGIHQTEQFF
-,-,TRBJ1-1,TRBV28,TGTGCCAGCAGTTTTACGGCAGTCGCGAACACTGAAGCTTTCTTT,CASSFTAVANTEAFF
-,-,TRBJ2-3,TRBV19,TGTGCCAGTACCTCAACCCAGCGGGCGAACCTGGATACGCAGTATTTT,CASTSTQRANLDTQYF
-,-,TRBJ2-7,TRBV6-1,TGTGCCAGCAGTGAAAGGTTGGGAAGTCGGGGATCCTACGAGCAGTACTTC,CASSERLGSRGSYEQYF
-,TRBD2,TRBJ2-3,TRBV7-2,TGTGCCAGCAGCTTCTGGACTAGCTCAGATACGCAGTATTTT,CASSFWTSSDTQYF
-,TRBD2,TRBJ2-7,TRBV4-3,TGCGCCAGCAGCCCGGGAGGGAGCTCCTACGAGCAGTACTTC,CASSPGGSSYEQYF
-,-,TRBJ2-5,TRBV4-2,TGTGCCAGCAGCCAAGATTTCAGGGGAACGCAAGAGACCCAGTACTTC,CASSQDFRGTQETQYF
-,-,TRBJ1-3,TRBV29-1,TGCAGCGCGGAAGCAAATGGAAACACCATATATTTT,CSAEANGNTIYF
-,TRBD1,TRBJ1-6,TRBV4-2,TGTGCCAGCAGCCAAATAGGACAGGGAAATTCACCCCTCCACTTT,CASSQIGQGNSPLHF
-,-,TRBJ2-7,TRBV30,TGTGCCTGGAGGGGGGGCTCCTTTTCCTACGAGCAGTACTTC,CAWRGGSFSYEQYF
-,TRBD1,TRBJ1-4,TRBV30,TGTGCCTGGAGTCATACAGGGGTAACTAATGAAAAACTGTTTTTT,CAWSHTGVTNEKLFF
once,-,TRBJ1-2,TRBV4-3,TGCGCCAGCAGCCAAGCCCCTGGGGTTGGGGATGGCTACACCTTC,CASSQAPGVGDGYTF
-,-,TRBJ2-5,TRBV5-1,TGCGCCAGCAGCTTGGTGGGACTCCAAGAGACCCAGTACTTC,CASSLVGLQETQYF
-,-,TRBJ2-1,TRBV12-3/TRBV12-4,TGTGCCAGCAGTTTAGGGGCCGGCAATGAGCAGTTCTTC,CASSLGAGNEQFF
-,-,TRBJ1-1,TRBV28,TGTGCCAGCAGTTTGTTCAACACTGAAGCTTTCTTT,CASSLFNTEAFF
-,-,TRBJ1-2,TRBV6-2/TRBV6-3,TGTGCCAGCAGTTACCACCCAGGGGAGGTCTATGGCTACACCTTC,CASSYHPGEVYGYTF
-,TRBD1,TRBJ2-7,TRBV6-1,TGTGCCAGCAGTGTAGCCGACAGGGTCGGCTACGAGCAGTACTTC,CASSVADRVGYEQYF
-,-,TRBJ2-3,TRBV7-8,TGTGCCAGCAGCTTAGCACCGGGCCCTAGCACAGATACGCAGTATTTT,CASSLAPGPSTDTQYF
-,TRBD1,TRBJ1-4,TRBV14,TGTGCCAGCAGCCTGAACAGGGGGAGTGAAAAACTGTTTTTT,CASSLNRGSEKLFF